This T cell receptor (beta chain) came from a study of blood T cell repertoires in COVID-19. The CDR3 length is 14 residues. CDR1 is SGHDT, CDR2 YYEEEE, per germline. V was shortened by 2 bases and J by 8 bases, with 14 bases between the two germline ends. Sequenced by immunoSEQ multiplex PCR; TCRdb stores in-frame clones only, minus some. The sample has roughly 290,000 clones; 70% to 90% are singletons. The chain carries TRBV5-6 and TRBJ2-1, with a weak D call TRBD2 (6 bases). The source is a human donor with COVID-19, enrolled during active disease. The donor label of this sample is uncertain. Material for sequencing was peripheral blood. The CDR3 region has the DNA TGTGCCAGCAGCTTTGGGGTCGCGGGGCATGAGCAGTTCTTC. It yields the protein CASSFGVAGHEQFF.